Each of the 24 T cell receptor beta chains below was sequenced from the same sample in a study of CXCR3-negative and CXCR3-positive naive CD8 T cells. Study conclusions and caveats: TRB CDR3s were more hydrophobic in CXCR3-positive than in CXCR3-negative naive cells.

It was by 5' RACE with UMI labels that the TRB cDNA libraries were prepared. After re-calling the 5' RACE reads, TCRdb lists one entry per CDR3 protein, DNA absent. Here the sample table reports around 160,000 distinct CDR3 sequences. The antigens of these receptors remain unknown. Sequenced input: naive CXCR3+ CD8+ T cells from blood. Subset described: CD45RO-CCR7+CD27+CD95- naive CD8+ T cells expressing CXCR3 (TNR3+). These receptors were obtained from a human donor in good health. Some clones in this sample may be carry-over from other donors' samples.

The chain employs TRBV4-2 and TRBJ2-1; TCRdb indicates TRBD2, and absent DNA this call remains unverified. Germline V gene sequence: CDR1 LGHNA, CDR2 YNFKEQ. CDR3 length equals 17 residues. The CDR3 protein is CASSQATSGGQGNEQFF.

The chain joins TRBV29-1 to TRBJ1-1. The CDR3 runs to 12 residues. Germline V gene lookup returns CDR1 SQVTM and CDR2 ANQGSEA. The CDR3 region is CSVEVEDTEAFF.

V is TRBV7-9 and J is TRBJ2-3; TCRdb picks TRBD2, but there is no DNA to check that call. The CDR3 contains 15 residues. The germline CDR1 and CDR2 sequences are SEHNR and FQNEAQ (reference sequence). CDR3 sequence reads: CASSFASGGTDTQYF.

The chain carries TRBV5-1 and TRBJ2-3. The germline V gene has CDR1 SGHRS and CDR2 YFSETQ. The CDR3 covers 13 residues. CDR3: CASSLEAADTQYF.

The V gene is TRBV11-2, the J gene TRBJ2-3; the D call from TCRdb, TRBD2, cannot be confirmed without DNA. The CDR3 covers 14 residues. From germline, CDR1 is SGHAT and CDR2 FQNNGV. The chain's CDR3 is CASSPDGAADTQYF.

This chain links TRBV5-5 with TRBJ2-7; the D call from TCRdb, TRBD1, cannot be confirmed without DNA. This CDR3 is built from 15 residues. Germline V gives CDR1 SGHKS, CDR2 YYEKEE (reference sequence). The CDR3 protein is CASSLNLYLGREQYF.

The chain has TRBV4-3 and TRBJ2-7. Germline V gene lookup returns CDR1 LGHNA and CDR2 YSLEER. The CDR3 extends over 13 amino acids. CDR3 protein: CASSQDRIREQYF.

The chain has TRBV4-3 and TRBJ1-1; TCRdb's D call, TRBD1, is unchecked because there is no DNA. CDR1 is LGHNA, CDR2 YSLEER, per germline. The CDR3 has 14 amino acids. This CDR3 reads CASSPFRGNTEAFF.

The V call is TRBV27, the J call TRBJ2-2. CDR3 length: 15 amino acids. Germline assignment: CDR1 MNHEY and CDR2 SMNVEV (reference sequence). CDR3 residues: CASSLSGRHTGELFF.

The chain carries TRBV29-1 and TRBJ2-3; the TCRdb D gene call, TRBD2, has no DNA to confirm it. The CDR3 has 15 amino acids. Germline CDR1 SQVTM, CDR2 ANQGSEA. The CDR3 spells CSVSRLAGDADTQYF.

The V call is TRBV28, the J call TRBJ2-4. The V gene's germline CDR1 is MDHEN and CDR2 SYDVKM. This CDR3 contains 13 residues. CDR3 residues: CAVTTGGKNIQYF.

The V gene is TRBV30, the J gene TRBJ2-7; TCRdb's D gene call, TRBD2, goes unchecked for lack of DNA. Germline V gene sequence: CDR1 GTSNPN, CDR2 SVGIG (reference sequence). The CDR3 loop spans 14 amino acids. CDR3 residues: CAWSRGIDWDEQYF.

The chain combines TRBV30 with TRBJ1-6. The germline CDR1 and CDR2 sequences are GTSNPN and SVGIG (reference sequence). The CDR3 contains 13 residues. CDR3 protein: CAWSVLRNSPLHF.

The chain couples TRBV2 to TRBJ2-1; TCRdb names TRBD2, which stays unverified in the absence of DNA. The germline V gene encodes CDR1 SNHLY and CDR2 FYNNEI. CDR3 size: 14 residues. The CDR3 protein is CASRVTSGDAEQFF.

The rearrangement links TRBV20-1 to TRBJ2-7. This CDR3 comprises 12 residues. Germline V gives CDR1 DFQATT, CDR2 SNEGSKA (reference sequence). The CDR3 region is CSPTSISYEQYF.

V is TRBV4-1 and J is TRBJ1-1; with no DNA, the TCRdb D assignment of TRBD1 cannot be verified. This CDR3 region has 15 residues. Germline CDR1 and CDR2: MGHRA and YSYEKL. CDR3 region: CTSSRLWGMNTEAFF.

The chain employs TRBV7-6 and TRBJ2-5; TCRdb proposes TRBD1, but this gene call is untestable without DNA. Looked up from germline, CDR1 is SGHVS and CDR2 is FNYEAQ. This CDR3 comprises 14 residues. CDR3 sequence: CASSGLGGGETQYF.

This sequence joins TRBV29-1 and TRBJ1-2. The CDR3 runs 15 residues. From germline, CDR1 is SQVTM and CDR2 ANQGSEA. This CDR3 is CSVDGGANPGYGYTF.

The chain's CDR3 is CASSADPYQETQYF. The chain joins TRBV7-9 to TRBJ2-5. The CDR3 runs to 14 residues. From germline, CDR1 is SEHNR and CDR2 FQNEAQ (reference sequence).

V is TRBV28 and J is TRBJ2-5; TCRdb's D gene call, TRBD1, goes unchecked for lack of DNA. The CDR3 runs to 13 residues. CDR1 is MDHEN and CDR2 is SYDVKM in the germline V gene. The CDR3 protein is CASSLVGAETQYF.

The gene calls are TRBV11-1 and TRBJ2-7. Germline V gene data show CDR1 as SGHAT and CDR2 as FQDESV (reference sequence). The CDR3 is made up of 14 amino acids. This chain's CDR3 is CASSVTVLSYEQYF.

V gene TRBV29-1 combines with J gene TRBJ2-5. This CDR3 region has 13 residues. Germline V gene data show CDR1 as SQVTM and CDR2 as ANQGSEA. CDR3 protein: CSVEEGWSRTQYF.

This chain joins TRBV7-9 and TRBJ2-7. Germline V gives CDR1 SEHNR, CDR2 FQNEAQ (reference sequence). This CDR3 contains 13 residues. The CDR3 reads CASSATEHYEQYF.

This rearrangement joins TRBV29-1 to TRBJ2-1; TCRdb picks TRBD1, but there is no DNA to check that call. CDR1 and CDR2 (germline): SQVTM, ANQGSEA. The CDR3 has 14 amino acids. The CDR3: CSVLGTQAHNEQFF.